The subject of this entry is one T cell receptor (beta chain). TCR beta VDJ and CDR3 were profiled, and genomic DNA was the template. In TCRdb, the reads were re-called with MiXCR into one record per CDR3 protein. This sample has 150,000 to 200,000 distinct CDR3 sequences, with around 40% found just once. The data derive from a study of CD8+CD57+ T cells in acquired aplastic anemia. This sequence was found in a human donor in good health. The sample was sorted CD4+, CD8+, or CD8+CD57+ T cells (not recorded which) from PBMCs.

CDR3: CASSAGTVYSNQPQHF. DNA for the CDR3: TGCGCCAGCAGCGCCGGGACAGTTTATAGCAATCAGCCCCAGCATTTT. The chain employs TRBV5-1 and TRBJ1-5; TRBD1 matches 7 bases. After removal of 4 bases from V and 0 bases from J, the junction contained 7 bases not matched to a gene. CDR1 is SGHRS, CDR2 YFSETQ, per germline. CDR3 length: 16 amino acids.